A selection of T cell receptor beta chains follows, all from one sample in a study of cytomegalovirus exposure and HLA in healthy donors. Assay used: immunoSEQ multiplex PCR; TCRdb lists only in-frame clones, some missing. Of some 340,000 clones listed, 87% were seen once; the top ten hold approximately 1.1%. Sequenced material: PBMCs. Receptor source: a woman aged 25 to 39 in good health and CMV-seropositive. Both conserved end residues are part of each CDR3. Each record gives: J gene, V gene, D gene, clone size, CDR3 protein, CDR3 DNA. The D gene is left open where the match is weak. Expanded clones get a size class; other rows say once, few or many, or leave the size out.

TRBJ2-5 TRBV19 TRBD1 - CASSIEDRQETQYF TGTGCCAGTAGTATAGAGGACAGGCAAGAGACCCAGTACTTC
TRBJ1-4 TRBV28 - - CASSLGRVLATNEKLFF TGTGCCAGCAGTTTAGGCAGGGTGCTTGCAACTAATGAAAAACTGTTTTTT
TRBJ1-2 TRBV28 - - CASSLQGPNYGYTF TGTGCCAGCAGTCTGCAGGGGCCAAACTATGGCTACACCTTC
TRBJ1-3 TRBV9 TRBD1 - CASSAGTAGNTIYF TGTGCCAGCAGCGCCGGGACAGCTGGAAACACCATATATTTT
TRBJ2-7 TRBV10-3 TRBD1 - CAISVPRDSGSLASYEQYF TGTGCCATCAGTGTTCCCCGGGACAGCGGCTCGTTGGCCTCCTACGAGCAGTACTTC
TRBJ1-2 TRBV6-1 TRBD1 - CATGTGGFGYTF TGTGCCACCGGGACAGGGGGGTTTGGCTACACCTTC
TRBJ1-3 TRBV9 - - CASSPAGDSGNTIYF TGTGCCAGTTCTCCTGCTGGGGACTCTGGAAACACCATATATTTT
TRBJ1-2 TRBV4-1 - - CASSQDRWDPNYGYTF TGCGCCAGCAGCCAAGATAGGTGGGATCCTAACTATGGCTACACCTTC
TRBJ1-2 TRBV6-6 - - CASSHYGYTF TGTGCCAGCAGCCACTATGGCTACACCTTC
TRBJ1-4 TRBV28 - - CASSLSGLTNEKLFF TGTGCCAGCAGTTTATCCGGGTTGACTAATGAAAAACTGTTTTTT
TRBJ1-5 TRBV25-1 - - CASKGSGSSNQPQHF TGTGCCAGCAAAGGGTCAGGGAGTAGCAATCAGCCCCAGCATTTT
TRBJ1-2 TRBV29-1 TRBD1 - CSVELLGGTGEGYTF TGCAGCGTTGAGTTGTTAGGTGGGACAGGGGAAGGCTACACCTTC
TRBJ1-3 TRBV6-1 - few CASRGVSSGNTIYF TGTGCCAGCAGGGGAGTCAGCTCTGGAAACACCATATATTTT
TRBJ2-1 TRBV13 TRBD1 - CASSRQGDSYNEQFF TGTGCCAGCAGCCGACAGGGGGACTCCTACAATGAGCAGTTCTTC
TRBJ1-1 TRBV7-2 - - CASSLDFNTEAFF TGTGCCAGCAGCTTAGATTTTAACACTGAAGCTTTCTTT
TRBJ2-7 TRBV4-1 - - CASSQSEDPRLREQYF TGCGCCAGCAGCCAATCGGAGGACCCCAGGTTGCGCGAGCAGTACTTC
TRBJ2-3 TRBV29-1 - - CSVDSFGGVRTDGARYTQYF TGCAGCGTTGATTCCTTCGGGGGAGTCCGGACAGATGGAGCAAGGTATACGCAGTATTTT
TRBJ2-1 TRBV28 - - CASSGGNSYNEQFF TGTGCCAGCAGTGGGGGCAACTCCTACAATGAGCAGTTCTTC
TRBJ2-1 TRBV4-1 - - CASSQLGTLFNEQFF TGCGCCAGCAGCCAACTCGGGACTCTCTTCAATGAGCAGTTCTTC
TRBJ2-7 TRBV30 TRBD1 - CALAPGQGYEQYF TGTGCCCTTGCCCCGGGACAGGGCTACGAGCAGTACTTC
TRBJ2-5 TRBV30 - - CAWSSGGGETQYF TGTGCCTGGAGTTCTGGGGGTGGGGAGACCCAGTACTTC
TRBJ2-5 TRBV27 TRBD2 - CASSGTRLETQYF TGTGCCAGCAGTGGGACTAGATTAGAGACCCAGTACTTC
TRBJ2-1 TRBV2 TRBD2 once CASKTSGAYNEQFF TGTGCCAGCAAGACTAGCGGGGCCTACAATGAGCAGTTCTTC
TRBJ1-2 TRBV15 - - CATSRGGQTTFGYTF TGTGCCACCAGCAGAGGTGGACAGACCACCTTTGGCTACACCTTC
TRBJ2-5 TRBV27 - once CASSLLGPQETQYF TGTGCCAGCAGTTTACTGGGACCCCAAGAGACCCAGTACTTC
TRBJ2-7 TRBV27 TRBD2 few CASSFREGIRYEQYF TGTGCCAGCAGTTTTCGGGAGGGGATACGCTACGAGCAGTACTTC
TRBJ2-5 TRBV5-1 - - CASSPNFQETQYF TGCGCCAGCAGCCCCAACTTCCAAGAGACCCAGTACTTC
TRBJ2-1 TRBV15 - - CATSRARNSYNEQFF TGTGCCACCAGCAGAGCCAGGAACTCCTACAATGAGCAGTTCTTC
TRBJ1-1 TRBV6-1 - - CASRGEPYTEAFF TGTGCCAGCAGGGGAGAGCCTTACACTGAAGCTTTCTTT
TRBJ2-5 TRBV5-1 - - CASSLFREETQYF TGCGCCAGCAGCTTGTTTCGGGAGGAGACCCAGTACTTC
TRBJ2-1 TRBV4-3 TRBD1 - CASSLRTGGAYNEQFF TGCGCCAGCAGCCTTCGGACAGGCGGAGCGTACAATGAGCAGTTCTTC
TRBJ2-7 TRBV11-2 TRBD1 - CASSPAGQGRYEQYF TGTGCCAGCAGCCCGGCTGGACAGGGCAGATACGAGCAGTACTTC
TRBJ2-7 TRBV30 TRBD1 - CAWSVGGQGAYEQYF TGTGCCTGGAGTGTAGGGGGACAGGGGGCCTACGAGCAGTACTTC
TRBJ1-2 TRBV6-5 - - CASITDMDGYTF TGTGCCAGCATTACGGATATGGATGGCTACACCTTC
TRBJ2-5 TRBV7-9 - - CATQGSQETQYF TGTGCCACTCAGGGCTCCCAAGAGACCCAGTACTTC
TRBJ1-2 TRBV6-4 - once CASRVISWGRDYGYTF TGTGCCAGCAGGGTAATTTCGTGGGGGCGTGACTATGGCTACACCTTC
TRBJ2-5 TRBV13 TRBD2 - CASSYSGTRRGETQYF TGTGCCAGCAGCTACTCCGGGACTAGGAGGGGGGAGACCCAGTACTTC
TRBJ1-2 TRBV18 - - CASSLADPLDSANYGYTF TGTGCCAGCTCACTGGCGGATCCCCTCGACAGCGCTAACTATGGCTACACCTTC
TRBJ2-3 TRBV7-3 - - CASSFLGGGTDTQYF TGTGCCAGCTCCTTTTTGGGGGGCGGGACAGATACGCAGTATTTT
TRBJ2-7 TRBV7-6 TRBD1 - CASSMNSPGQGIYEQYF TGTGCCAGCAGCATGAATTCGCCGGGACAGGGTATCTACGAGCAGTACTTC